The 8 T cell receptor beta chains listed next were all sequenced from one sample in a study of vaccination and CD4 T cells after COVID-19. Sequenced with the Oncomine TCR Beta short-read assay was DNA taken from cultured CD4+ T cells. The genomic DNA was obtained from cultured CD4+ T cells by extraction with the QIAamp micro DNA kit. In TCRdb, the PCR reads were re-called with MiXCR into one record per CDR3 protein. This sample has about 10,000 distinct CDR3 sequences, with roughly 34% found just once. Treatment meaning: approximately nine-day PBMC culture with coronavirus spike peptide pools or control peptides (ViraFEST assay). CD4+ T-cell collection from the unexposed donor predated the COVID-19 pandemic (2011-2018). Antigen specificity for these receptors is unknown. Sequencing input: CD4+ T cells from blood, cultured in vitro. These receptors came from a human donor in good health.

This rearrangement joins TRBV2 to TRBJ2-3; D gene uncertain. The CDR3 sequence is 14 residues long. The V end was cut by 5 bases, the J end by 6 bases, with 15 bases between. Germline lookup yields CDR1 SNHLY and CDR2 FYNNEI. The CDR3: CASSRSARTDTQYF. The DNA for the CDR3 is TGTGCCAGCAGTCGGTCAGCGAGAACGGATACGCAGTATTTT.

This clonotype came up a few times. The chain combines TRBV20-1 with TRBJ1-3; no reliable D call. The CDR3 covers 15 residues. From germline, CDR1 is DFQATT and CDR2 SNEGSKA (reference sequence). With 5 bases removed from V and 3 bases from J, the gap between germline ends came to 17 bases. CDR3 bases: TGCAGTGCTGCCCGGGGTCTGGCCAGTGGAAACACCATATATTTT. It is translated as CSAARGLASGNTIYF.

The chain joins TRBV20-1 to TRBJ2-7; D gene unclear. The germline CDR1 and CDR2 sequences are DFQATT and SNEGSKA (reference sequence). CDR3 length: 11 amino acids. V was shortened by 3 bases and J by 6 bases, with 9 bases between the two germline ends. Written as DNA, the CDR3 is TGCAGTGCTAGGAATGGAGCCGAGCAGTACTTC. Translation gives CSARNGAEQYF.

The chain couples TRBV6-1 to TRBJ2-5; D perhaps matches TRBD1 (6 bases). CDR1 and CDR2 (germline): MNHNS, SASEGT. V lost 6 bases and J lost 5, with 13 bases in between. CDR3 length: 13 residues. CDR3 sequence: CASRQGSPETQYF. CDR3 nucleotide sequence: TGTGCCAGCAGACAGGGCTCCCCCGAGACCCAGTACTTC.

CDR3 coding DNA: TGCAGTGCTCCCTCCGCGGGGGGGGCAGATACGCAGTATTTT. Its protein is CSAPSAGGADTQYF. The rearrangement joins TRBV20-1 to TRBJ2-3; 9 nucleotides match TRBD2. The V gene end was trimmed by 5 bases and the J gene end by 4 bases; junction bases not matched to a gene: 7. The CDR3 contains 14 residues. Per germline, CDR1 DFQATT and CDR2 SNEGSKA (reference sequence).

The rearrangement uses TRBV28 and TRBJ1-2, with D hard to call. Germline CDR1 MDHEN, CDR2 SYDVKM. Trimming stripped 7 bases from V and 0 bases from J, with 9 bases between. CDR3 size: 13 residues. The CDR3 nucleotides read TGTGCCAGCACCACCGAGACTAACTATGGCTACACCTTC. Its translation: CASTTETNYGYTF.

The CDR3 DNA reads as TGCAGTGCTAGAGCCAGCGGGAGTCATTCCTACAATGAGCAGTTCTTC. Amino acids: CSARASGSHSYNEQFF. The V and J genes are TRBV20-1 and TRBJ2-1; 8 bases fit TRBD2. This CDR3 has 16 amino acids. V was pared by 1 base and J by 1 base, with 6 bases of the junction left unmatched. Germline V CDR1 and CDR2: DFQATT, SNEGSKA (reference sequence).

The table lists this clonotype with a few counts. The CDR3 protein is CSARDRQREGISTDTQYF. The CDR3 DNA reads TGCAGTGCTAGAGATCGCCAGCGGGAGGGAATTAGCACAGATACGCAGTATTTT. The gene calls are TRBV20-1 and TRBJ2-3; 10 nucleotides match TRBD2. Trimming cost V 0 bases and J 0 bases; bases outside gene matches: 9. The CDR3 spans 18 residues. Looked up from germline, CDR1 is DFQATT and CDR2 is SNEGSKA (reference sequence).